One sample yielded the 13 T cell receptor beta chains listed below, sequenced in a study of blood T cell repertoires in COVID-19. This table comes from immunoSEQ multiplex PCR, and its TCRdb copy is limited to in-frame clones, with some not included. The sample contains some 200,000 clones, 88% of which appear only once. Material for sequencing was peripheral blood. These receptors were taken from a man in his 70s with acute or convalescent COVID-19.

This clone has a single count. CDR3 bases: TGTGCCAGCAGTTCGGGACAGGGGGCGAGCAATCAGCCCCAGCATTTT. Translation gives CASSSGQGASNQPQHF. The V call is TRBV28, the J call TRBJ1-5; 12 bases line up with TRBD1. This CDR3 contains 16 residues. V shed 4 bases, J shed 1 base, and the junction held 2 bases outside the gene matches. CDR1 and CDR2 (germline): MDHEN, SYDVKM.

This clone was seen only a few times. The CDR3 bases are TGTGCCAGCAGTTCGACTAGCGGGCTGCGAGAGACCCAGTACTTC. It translates to CASSSTSGLRETQYF. The chain recombines TRBV27 with TRBJ2-5; TRBD2 matches 10 bases. This CDR3 is built from 15 residues. Trimming at V came to 4 bases and at J to 4 bases, leaving 6 bases not matched to a gene. Germline V lookup: CDR1 MNHEY, CDR2 SMNVEV (reference sequence).

The CDR3 loop is CARTEVETQYF. The CDR3, as DNA: TGTGCCAGAACTGAGGTAGAGACCCAGTACTTC. The chain uses TRBV27 and TRBJ2-5; D call uncertain. CDR3 size: 11 residues. Germline V lookup: CDR1 MNHEY, CDR2 SMNVEV (reference sequence). Trimming removed 9 bases from V and 4 bases from J, with 9 bases in between.

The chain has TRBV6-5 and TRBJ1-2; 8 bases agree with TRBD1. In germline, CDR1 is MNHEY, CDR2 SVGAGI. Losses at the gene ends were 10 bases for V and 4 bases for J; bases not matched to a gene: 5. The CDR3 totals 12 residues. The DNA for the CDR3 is TGTGCCACTAGGACAGGGACCTATGGCTACACCTTC. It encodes CATRTGTYGYTF.

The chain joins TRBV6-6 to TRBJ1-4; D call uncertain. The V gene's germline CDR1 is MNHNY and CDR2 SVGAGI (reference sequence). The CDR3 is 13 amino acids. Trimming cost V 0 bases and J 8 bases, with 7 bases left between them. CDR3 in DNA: TGTGCCAGCAGTTACTCAGGGAGGGAAAAACTGTTTTTT. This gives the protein CASSYSGREKLFF.

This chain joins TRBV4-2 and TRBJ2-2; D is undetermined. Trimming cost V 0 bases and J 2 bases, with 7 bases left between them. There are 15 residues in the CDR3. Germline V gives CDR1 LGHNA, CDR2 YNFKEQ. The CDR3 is CASSQDSYNTGELFF. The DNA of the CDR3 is TGTGCCAGCAGCCAAGATAGCTATAACACCGGGGAGCTGTTTTTT.

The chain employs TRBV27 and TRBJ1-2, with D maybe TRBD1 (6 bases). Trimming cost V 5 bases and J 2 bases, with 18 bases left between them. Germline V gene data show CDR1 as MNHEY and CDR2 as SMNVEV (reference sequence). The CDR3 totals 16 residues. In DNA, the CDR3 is TGTGCCAGCAGTCTAGATCGGGACACCATCAACTATGGCTACACCTTC. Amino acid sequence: CASSLDRDTINYGYTF.

For the CDR3, the DNA is TGTGCCTGGATTGGCGGGAGGGCCGTAGAGACCCAGTACTTC. Residues: CAWIGGRAVETQYF. The chain recombines TRBV30 with TRBJ2-5; 9 bases are a match to TRBD2. CDR1 and CDR2 (germline): GTSNPN, SVGIG (reference sequence). The CDR3 covers 14 residues. Losses at the gene ends were 4 bases for V and 4 bases for J; bases not matched to a gene: 7. The variable domain in full, completed from reference TRBV30 and TRBJ2-5, reads SQTIHQWPATLVQPVGSPLSLECTVEGTSNPNLYWYRQAAGRGLQLLFYSVGIGQISSEVPQNLSASRPQDRQFILSSKKLLLSDSGFYLCAWIGGRAVETQYFGPGTRLLVL.

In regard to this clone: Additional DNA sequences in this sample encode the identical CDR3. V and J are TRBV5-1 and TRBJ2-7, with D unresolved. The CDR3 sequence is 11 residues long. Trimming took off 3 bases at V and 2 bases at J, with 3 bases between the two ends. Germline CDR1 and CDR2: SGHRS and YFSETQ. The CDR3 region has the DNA TGCGCCAGCAGCTCAACCTACGAGCAGTACTTC. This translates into CASSSTYEQYF.

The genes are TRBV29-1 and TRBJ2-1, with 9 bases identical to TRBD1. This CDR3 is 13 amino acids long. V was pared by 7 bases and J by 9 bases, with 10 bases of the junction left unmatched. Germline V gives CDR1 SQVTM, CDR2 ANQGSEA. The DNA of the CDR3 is TGCAGCGCCCGGGACAGGGTAATAAGTGAGCAGTTCTTC. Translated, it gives CSARDRVISEQFF.

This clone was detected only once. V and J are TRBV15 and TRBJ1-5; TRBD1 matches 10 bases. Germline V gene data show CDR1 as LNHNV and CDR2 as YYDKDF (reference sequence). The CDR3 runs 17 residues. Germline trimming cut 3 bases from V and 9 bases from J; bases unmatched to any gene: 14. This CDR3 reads CATSSPRGQGSLGPQHF. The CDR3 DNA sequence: TGTGCCACCAGCAGCCCAAGGGGACAGGGGTCCCTCGGGCCCCAGCATTTT.

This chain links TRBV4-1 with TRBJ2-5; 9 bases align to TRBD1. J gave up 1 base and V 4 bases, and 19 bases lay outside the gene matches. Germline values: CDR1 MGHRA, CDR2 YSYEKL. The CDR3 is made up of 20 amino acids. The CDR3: CASSRSIGEPGQGTQETQYF. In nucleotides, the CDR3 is TGCGCCAGCAGCCGGTCCATTGGGGAACCGGGACAGGGCACCCAAGAGACCCAGTACTTC.

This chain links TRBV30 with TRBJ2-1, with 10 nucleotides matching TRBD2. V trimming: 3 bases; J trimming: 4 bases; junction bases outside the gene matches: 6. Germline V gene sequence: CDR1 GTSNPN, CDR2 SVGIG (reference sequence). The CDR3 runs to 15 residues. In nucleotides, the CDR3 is TGTGCCTGGAGCAGCACTAGCGGGGATTACAATGAGCAGTTCTTC. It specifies CAWSSTSGDYNEQFF.